A selection of T cell receptor beta chains follows, all from one sample in a study of blood T cell repertoires in COVID-19. Profiling relied on immunoSEQ multiplex PCR, and the TCRdb table lists in-frame clones only, not all of them. The sample includes about 250,000 clones, 80% to 85% seen only once; the top ten take about 3%. The sequenced material came from PBMCs or T cells enriched from blood (not recorded which). Source of these receptors: a man aged 50 to 59 who had recovered from COVID-19. CDR3s leave out the opening cysteine and the closing phenylalanine or tryptophan. Each record gives: CDR3 protein, V gene, J gene.

CDR3 protein: ATSRVPGGGYGNTIY; V gene: TRBV15; J gene: TRBJ1-3
CDR3 protein: ASSLDFGGATGNTIY; V gene: TRBV5-1; J gene: TRBJ1-3
CDR3 protein: ASSLRVSSYNSPLH; V gene: TRBV7-2; J gene: TRBJ1-6
CDR3 protein: ASTFGQTSGANVLT; V gene: TRBV5-6; J gene: TRBJ2-6
CDR3 protein: ASSVGEGGGNIQY; V gene: TRBV9; J gene: TRBJ2-4
CDR3 protein: AISPRGSSNEKLF; V gene: TRBV10-3; J gene: TRBJ1-4
CDR3 protein: ASSFAHRGTDTQY; V gene: TRBV5-4; J gene: TRBJ2-3
CDR3 protein: AMSGGVEQY; V gene: TRBV10-3; J gene: TRBJ2-7
CDR3 protein: AIQGAEAF; V gene: TRBV2; J gene: TRBJ1-1
CDR3 protein: ASSLDRGGTEAF; V gene: TRBV5-1; J gene: TRBJ1-1
CDR3 protein: SGSGGRGEQF; V gene: TRBV20-1; J gene: TRBJ2-1
CDR3 protein: ASSQVSQGSYGYT; V gene: TRBV27; J gene: TRBJ1-2
CDR3 protein: ASSQWLGSYNEQF; V gene: TRBV7-9; J gene: TRBJ2-1
CDR3 protein: ASSQVGRGYEQY; V gene: TRBV3-1/TRBV3-2; J gene: TRBJ2-7
CDR3 protein: ASSEGTGVQPQH; V gene: TRBV25-1; J gene: TRBJ1-5
CDR3 protein: ASSPMGPGDNSPLH; V gene: TRBV18; J gene: TRBJ1-6
CDR3 protein: ASSFSGGAQETQY; V gene: TRBV27; J gene: TRBJ2-5
CDR3 protein: ASSWGPGQNIYT; V gene: TRBV5-1; J gene: TRBJ1-2
CDR3 protein: ASRLAGPGDTEAF; V gene: TRBV12-2; J gene: TRBJ1-1
CDR3 protein: ASAGVVREQY; V gene: TRBV7-2; J gene: TRBJ2-7
CDR3 protein: ASNLRNRADTQY; V gene: TRBV6-5; J gene: TRBJ2-3
CDR3 protein: ASSAPPENIQY; V gene: TRBV9; J gene: TRBJ2-4
CDR3 protein: ASSVDQGTDTQY; V gene: TRBV9; J gene: TRBJ2-3
CDR3 protein: ASSSQTSVAF; V gene: TRBV5-1; J gene: TRBJ2-1
CDR3 protein: ASSQGLADTGELF; V gene: TRBV4-3; J gene: TRBJ2-2
CDR3 protein: ASSQPRERNSPLH; V gene: TRBV4-2; J gene: TRBJ1-6
CDR3 protein: ASSEQGGMSGTEAF; V gene: TRBV2; J gene: TRBJ1-1
CDR3 protein: ASSDSHRGNTEAF; V gene: TRBV6-4; J gene: TRBJ1-1
CDR3 protein: ASSRATNEKLF; V gene: TRBV11-3; J gene: TRBJ1-4
CDR3 protein: ASSFTEETGELF; V gene: TRBV11-1; J gene: TRBJ2-2
CDR3 protein: ASSGASNGNTIY; V gene: TRBV5-1; J gene: TRBJ1-3
CDR3 protein: ASSSGGPPAEQY; V gene: TRBV7-2; J gene: TRBJ2-7
CDR3 protein: ASSTGTGQETQY; V gene: TRBV5-1; J gene: TRBJ2-5
CDR3 protein: ASTGLAGPYEQY; V gene: TRBV6-5; J gene: TRBJ2-7
CDR3 protein: ASSFSGASTDTQY; V gene: TRBV27; J gene: TRBJ2-3
CDR3 protein: ASSLVGLAGGPPEQY; V gene: TRBV7-8; J gene: TRBJ2-7
CDR3 protein: ASSMRGDVDRTQH; V gene: TRBV19; J gene: TRBJ1-5
CDR3 protein: ASSTQSSGSGYEQF; V gene: TRBV7-2; J gene: TRBJ2-1
CDR3 protein: ASGLHAEAF; V gene: TRBV6-5; J gene: TRBJ1-1
CDR3 protein: ASSPTGQTGELF; V gene: TRBV5-6; J gene: TRBJ2-2
CDR3 protein: ASSELRNYGYT; V gene: TRBV2; J gene: TRBJ1-2
CDR3 protein: ASRVSGGASYNEQF; V gene: TRBV7-2; J gene: TRBJ2-1
CDR3 protein: ASSPVGISNEQY; V gene: TRBV5-1; J gene: TRBJ2-7
CDR3 protein: ASSTPSGRANYGYT; V gene: TRBV9; J gene: TRBJ1-2
CDR3 protein: ASSLTTGGTDTQY; V gene: TRBV7-3; J gene: TRBJ2-3
CDR3 protein: ASNRGRASQETQY; V gene: TRBV9; J gene: TRBJ2-5
CDR3 protein: ASSQAGVRREKLF; V gene: TRBV4-3; J gene: TRBJ1-4
CDR3 protein: ASKYIQGNYGYT; V gene: TRBV6-5; J gene: TRBJ1-2
CDR3 protein: ASSLSSRATYNSPLH; V gene: TRBV7-6; J gene: TRBJ1-6